Each of the 17 T cell receptor beta chains below was sequenced from the same sample in a study of early T cells in non-severe SARS-CoV-2 infection (dated by TCRdb to the early 2020s). Library preparation employed 5' RACE. Sequencer: NextSeq 500. TCRdb trimmed the raw reads at Q25, called clones with MiXCR and kept productive beta chains. A single entry per CDR3 protein holds the most common genes and DNA from its merged rows. This sample lists about 92,000 distinct CDR3 sequences; 13% to 15% were detected once. Together, the top ten hold over 6.5% of the sample. The sequenced sample consisted of whole blood. The receptors come from an adult who was a healthcare worker with PCR-confirmed SARS-CoV-2 infection or an uninfected control (not recorded which).

This clonotype was observed a few times. The chain carries TRBV5-4 and TRBJ2-1; 7 nucleotides match TRBD2. The CDR3 is made up of 15 amino acids. Germline V CDR1 and CDR2: SGHNT, YYREEE (reference sequence). With 5 bases clipped from V and 8 bases from J, the junction kept 13 bases outside the gene matches. Here the CDR3 reads CASRSSGNSVDEQFF. CDR3 DNA sequence: TGTGCCAGCAGGTCCAGCGGGAACTCGGTAGATGAGCAGTTCTTC.

This clonotype was seen only a few times. V usage is TRBV6-2 or TRBV6-3 and J usage is TRBJ1-5; D not resolved. The V end was cut by 4 bases, the J end by 1 base, with 11 bases between. The germline V gene has CDR1 MNHEY and CDR2 SVGEGT. The CDR3 contains 15 residues. This CDR3 is CASSWSGRSNQPQHF. The DNA for the CDR3 is TGTGCCAGCAGTTGGTCAGGCAGGAGCAATCAGCCCCAGCATTTT.

This clonotype was observed a few times. The V and J genes are TRBV11-2 and TRBJ2-2; no definite D call. Germline assignment: CDR1 SGHAT and CDR2 FQNNGV. The V gene lost 4 bases and the J gene lost 2 bases, with 11 bases spanning the gap. The CDR3 extends over 15 amino acids. The CDR3 spells CASSWAGPNTGELFF. The CDR3 DNA follows: TGTGCCAGCAGCTGGGCCGGGCCAAACACCGGGGAGCTGTTTTTT.

This chain connects TRBV20-1 to TRBJ1-2; TRBD1 agrees at 8 bases. The CDR3 runs 15 residues. The germline gives CDR1 DFQATT, CDR2 SNEGSKA (reference sequence). V lost 1 base, J lost 4 bases, and 8 bases stayed unmatched. CDR3 amino acids: CSARGTGGRSYGYTF. CDR3 nucleotide sequence: TGCAGTGCTAGAGGTACAGGGGGAAGAAGCTATGGCTACACCTTC.

This clonotype has only a few counts. V gene TRBV29-1 combines with J gene TRBJ2-1; D unclear. The CDR3 runs 14 residues. Germline CDR1 and CDR2: SQVTM and ANQGSEA. Trimming removed 5 bases from V and 0 bases from J, with 11 bases in between. The CDR3 DNA sequence: TGCAGCGTTTCTGGCGGAAGCTCCTACAATGAGCAGTTCTTC. Amino acid sequence: CSVSGGSSYNEQFF.

The V and J genes are TRBV20-1 and TRBJ2-2; 7 nucleotides line up with TRBD2. The ends lost 6 bases at V and 0 bases at J; junction bases unmatched: 19. This CDR3 has 19 residues. Germline V gives CDR1 DFQATT, CDR2 SNEGSKA (reference sequence). CDR3 in amino acids: CSATGSHGGRASNTGELFF. CDR3 coding DNA: TGCAGTGCCACAGGCTCCCATGGGGGGAGGGCCTCGAACACCGGGGAGCTGTTTTTT.

The chain links TRBV20-1 to TRBJ2-4, with unresolved D. Trimming removed 0 bases at V and 3 bases at J, with 6 bases between. Germline assignment: CDR1 DFQATT and CDR2 SNEGSKA (reference sequence). This CDR3 region has 13 residues. CDR3 sequence reads: CSARDGDKNIQYF. CDR3 sequence (DNA): TGCAGTGCTAGAGATGGAGACAAAAACATTCAGTACTTC.

This clonotype turned up a few times. The chain has TRBV6-2 or TRBV6-3 and TRBJ2-1; 11 bases align to TRBD2. Unmatched junction bases numbered 14, after V lost 0 bases and J lost 7 bases. The CDR3 is made up of 19 amino acids. Per germline, CDR1 MNHEY and CDR2 SVGEGT. This chain's CDR3 is CASSYSGTSGRLSGNEQFF. The CDR3 DNA is TGTGCCAGCAGTTACTCGGGAACTAGCGGGAGATTGTCAGGGAATGAGCAGTTCTTC.

This clonotype has just a few counts. The chain links TRBV29-1 to TRBJ1-4, with a weak D call TRBD1 (5 bases). Germline CDR1 SQVTM, CDR2 ANQGSEA. The CDR3 spans 13 residues. V was pared by 4 bases and J by 7 bases, with 13 bases between. This CDR3 reads CSVVQGGGEKLFF. CDR3 sequence (DNA): TGCAGCGTTGTTCAGGGAGGAGGTGAAAAACTGTTTTTT.

Only a few counts were recorded for this clonotype. The V gene is TRBV10-2, the J gene TRBJ2-1, with D tentatively TRBD2 (6 bases). Trimming stripped 7 bases from V and 7 bases from J, with 17 bases between. The CDR3 is made up of 14 amino acids. The germline CDR1 and CDR2 sequences are WSHSY and SAAADI. The CDR3 DNA follows: TGCGCCAGCACCATGGACCCCGGGGGAAATGAGCAGTTCTTC. Its translation: CASTMDPGGNEQFF.

The chain couples TRBV29-1 to TRBJ2-1; 7 bases align to TRBD2. Germline lookup yields CDR1 SQVTM and CDR2 ANQGSEA. The trim removed 7 bases at V and 6 bases at J, leaving 6 bases unmatched. The CDR3 sequence is 12 residues long. This CDR3 reads CSGEGLINEQFF. The CDR3 DNA is TGCAGCGGGGAGGGTCTGATCAATGAGCAGTTCTTC.

The DNA of the CDR3 is TGTGCCAGCAGCCTCCTTCCGATCACAGATACGCAGTATTTT. Its translation is CASSLLPITDTQYF. This chain connects TRBV12-3 or TRBV12-4 to TRBJ2-3; D unresolved. The CDR3 length is 14 residues. Trimming took off 6 bases at V and 2 bases at J, with 12 bases between the two ends.

This clonotype was seen a handful of times. This chain links TRBV2 with TRBJ2-5; TRBD2 matches 13 bases. Germline V gene data show CDR1 as SNHLY and CDR2 as FYNNEI. J gave up 5 bases and V 4 bases, and 4 bases lay outside the gene matches. CDR3 length equals 15 residues. The CDR3 spells CASSGGLAGDETQYF. CDR3 in DNA: TGTGCCAGCAGTGGCGGACTAGCGGGAGATGAGACCCAGTACTTC.

V usage is TRBV18 and J usage is TRBJ2-1; TRBD2 aligns across 7 bases. Germline V CDR1 and CDR2: KGHSH, LQKENI. The J segment lost 0 bases and the V segment lost 11 bases, leaving 10 bases of the junction unmatched. This CDR3 region has 15 residues. The CDR3 protein is CAGALSSGSYNEQFF. The CDR3 DNA sequence: TGTGCCGGCGCGCTTTCTAGCGGCTCCTACAATGAGCAGTTCTTC.

This clonotype was seen at least ten times. The gene calls are TRBV27 and TRBJ2-7; 8 bases match TRBD2. Germline CDR1 reads MNHEY; CDR2 reads SMNVEV (reference sequence). The CDR3 is 15 residues long. J was trimmed by 4 bases and V by 1 base; bases with no gene match: 6. The CDR3 nucleotides are TGTGCCAGCAGTTTATATCCTAGCGGGCCATACGAGCAGTACTTC. As protein: CASSLYPSGPYEQYF.

This clonotype showed up just a few times. The chain is built from TRBV7-9 and TRBJ2-6, with a possible D match to TRBD1 (6 bases). The CDR3 totals 18 residues. Deletions cut 1 base from V and 2 bases from J, with 15 bases between. Looked up from germline, CDR1 is SEHNR and CDR2 is FQNEAQ (reference sequence). CDR3 nucleotide sequence: TGTGCCAGCAGCTTAGGCCGAGCGGCAGGGGCTGGGGCCAACGTCCTGACTTTC. Protein sequence: CASSLGRAAGAGANVLTF.

The V and J genes are TRBV7-8 and TRBJ2-7; 7 positions agree with TRBD1. V lost 2 bases, J lost 5 bases, and 6 bases stayed unmatched. The germline V gene has CDR1 SGHVS and CDR2 FQNEAQ. The CDR3 totals 14 residues. This CDR3 reads CASSLRGQRNEQYF. The CDR3 nucleotides read TGTGCCAGCAGCTTAAGGGGACAGCGGAACGAGCAGTACTTC.